This TCR beta chain was found in a study of blood T cells in healthy people across ages. With a J-beta primer mix and a sample-barcoded 5' primer, a second PCR ran about 6 to 11 cycles. TCRdb independently ran MiXCR on the 5' RACE reads; one entry per CDR3 protein. The sample carries nearly 800,000 distinct CDR3 sequences, around three fifths recorded once. The study's findings and limits: Measured against age, TCR beta diversity per million T cells decreased in a roughly linear manner.

CDR3 length: 13 amino acids. CDR1 and CDR2 from the germline V gene are MNHEY and SMNVEV (reference sequence). Trimming shortened V by 2 bases and J by 3 bases, and 8 bases separated the two germline ends. This clonotype was seen just once. No antigen is known for it. Isolation yielded PBMCs, at least 7 million per sample, in every case. This receptor was taken from a man aged 40-55 years in good health. J is TRBJ2-7 and V is TRBV27, with a tentative D call TRBD1 (5 bases). Sequences were obtained from blood. In DNA form, the CDR3 reads TGTGCCAGCAGTTTAGACGACAGCTACGAGCAGTACTTC. Translating it yields CASSLDDSYEQYF.